This TCR beta chain comes out of a study of CD8+CD57+ T cells in acquired aplastic anemia. Those patients picked for sequencing had displayed CD8+CD57+ cell expansion on flow cytometry. Genomic DNA acted as the template from which TCR beta VDJ combination and CDR3 sequence profiling were carried out. TCRdb redid the calling of the reads with MiXCR, one entry per CDR3 protein. The sample lists 170,000 or so distinct CDR3 sequences; roughly 50% were seen once. The germline V gene encodes CDR1 SQVTM and CDR2 ANQGSEA. The CDR3 consists of 12 residues. V shed 5 bases and J 8 bases; nucleotides not matched to a gene: 6.

V and J are TRBV29-1 and TRBJ2-1; 7 bases match TRBD2. This TCR was recovered from a human donor with aplastic anemia. The sample comprised sorted CD4+, CD8+, or CD8+CD57+ T cells (not recorded which) from PBMCs. Here the CDR3 reads CSVRLAGYEQFF. The CDR3, as DNA: TGCAGCGTTCGACTAGCCGGATATGAGCAGTTCTTC.